This T cell receptor (beta chain) came from a study of a mutant IDH1 vaccine in newly diagnosed glioma. Study overall: Before enrollment, the patients had been treated with radiotherapy alone, temozolomide alone, or both together. Most of them had received both.

Profiling relied on immunoSEQ multiplex PCR, and the TCRdb table lists in-frame clones only, not all of them. This table holds over 45,000 clones, about 92% found once. Germline CDR1 is LNHNV and CDR2 is YYDKDF (reference sequence). CDR3 length: 13 amino acids. Trimming removed 4 bases from V and 3 bases from J; junction bases left unmatched: 3. About this clone itself: Its target is unknown.

Time point meaning: week 35, safety follow-up. The study gave 300 ug of mutant IDH1 20-mer peptide per vaccine dose, with topical imiquimod. The starting material was PBMCs, obtained from a glioma patient whose treatment included an IDH1 peptide vaccine. The V and J genes are TRBV15 and TRBJ2-7; 7 bases agree with TRBD1. This sequence was found in a man aged 50 to 60 with glioma. For the CDR3, the DNA is TGTGCCACCAGCAAAAGACAGGGCTACGAGCAGTACTTC. Translated, it gives CATSKRQGYEQYF.